This T cell receptor beta chain derives from a study of shared clonotypes between healthy human individuals. Looking at the study overall: CD4 naive cells filled three plates per donor, CD4 memory three, CD8 naive two and CD8 memory one.

The study, taken as a whole, reports: Memory subsets had estimated richness that was generally smaller than that of naive subsets.

Germline V gives CDR1 SGHRS, CDR2 YFSETQ. V was shortened by 2 bases and J by 5 bases, with 14 bases between the two germline ends. CDR3 length equals 15 residues. To note about this clone: Its specificity is not known.

Execution of the assay was at deep level. Measured with immunoSEQ multiplex PCR; TCRdb has only the in-frame clones, and not every one. This table has more than 2,000,000 clones, approximately 93% appearing once. J is TRBJ2-1 and V is TRBV5-1; possibly TRBD1 or TRBD2 for D (6 bases each). The TCR sequence derives from a man between 18 and 29 years old in good health. Some clones in this sample may be carry-over from other donors' samples. The sequenced sample consisted of naive CD4+ T cells from PBMCs. Subset reported: CD45RA+ positively selected. CDR3 sequence: CASSFQGGSHNEQFF. The CDR3 region has the DNA TGCGCCAGCAGCTTTCAAGGGGGGTCCCACAATGAGCAGTTCTTC.